The present entry profiles one TCR beta chain with its context. No antigen is known for it. The source of the sample is a study of OX40 agonist ivuxolimab in advanced cancers. General study points: Antigen targets of the expanded peripheral T cells went undetermined. On average, CD8+ T cells showed a greater number of expanded clones than CD4+. Partial responders dosed at 0.1-3.0 mg/kg displayed clonal expansion ranking among the lowest.

Blood specimens came from baseline, cycle 4 day 1, and cycle 7 day 1. Using immunoSEQ multiplex PCR, the repertoire was profiled, and TCRdb retains in-frame clones only, with some absent. This sample has about 64,000 clones, with around 80% found just once. Germline-derived CDR1 and CDR2 are SGHDT and YYEEEE. V was shortened by 4 bases and J by 5 bases, with 12 bases between the two germline ends. The CDR3 runs to 13 residues. This material consisted of CD4+ or CD8+ T cells sorted from blood, taken in a trial of the OX40 agonist ivuxolimab. The rearrangement joins TRBV5-6 to TRBJ1-1; D is undetermined. This TCR derives from an adult with an advanced solid tumor such as melanoma, head and neck, liver or kidney cancer. CDR3 coding DNA: TGTGCCAGCAGCCCCACCCAACCTACTGAAGCTTTCTTT. This codes for CASSPTQPTEAFF.